This entry lists 4 T cell receptor beta chains sequenced from one sample in a study of T cell responses to AZD1222 COVID-19 vaccine listed by TCRdb under 2021. The label giving this sample's time point can be read as: baseline before first vaccination. Receptor libraries were prepared by the immunoSEQ multiplex PCR assay. TCRdb retrieved this table from immuneACCESS and kept in-frame rearrangements only. Not all clones are present; in checked studies, unresolved V genes account for under half, and no reason is known for the remainder. The sample table lists about 82,000 clones, roughly nine tenths of them with a count of one. About 5% of the sample is held by the ten biggest clonotypes. The sample was peripheral blood, taken on day 0 of AZD1222 vaccination. The receptors come from an adult in good health.

V usage is TRBV7-8 and J usage is TRBJ1-2; a weak D match, TRBD1 (5 bases). V was trimmed by 1 base and J by 4 bases, leaving 16 bases between them. CDR3 length equals 16 residues. Germline CDR1 reads SGHVS; CDR2 reads FQNEAQ. The CDR3, as DNA: TGTGCCAGCAGCTTAGAGCCCGAGACAGCCGGCTATGGCTACACCTTC. Translated: CASSLEPETAGYGYTF.

The chain recombines TRBV5-8 with TRBJ2-7; D is unresolved. The CDR3 is 11 amino acids. Trimming removed 0 bases from V and 11 bases from J, with 9 bases in between. The germline CDR1 and CDR2 sequences are SGHTS and YDEGEE. The CDR3: CASSLGPLKYF. The CDR3 DNA reads TGTGCCAGCAGCTTGGGCCCCCTCAAGTACTTC. Full variable domain (outside the CDR3, taken from reference TRBV5-8 and TRBJ2-7): EAGVTQSPTHLIKTRGQQATLRCSPISGHTSVYWYQQALGLGLQFLLWYDEGEERNRGNFPPRFSGRQFPNYSSELNVNALELEDSALYLCASSLGPLKYFGPGTRLTVT.

This chain's CDR3 is CASSFNVPFVQYF. The CDR3 coding sequence is TGTGCCAGCAGTTTTAACGTCCCGTTTGTTCAGTACTTC. The V call is TRBV28, the J call TRBJ2-4, with D unclear. Germline V gene sequence: CDR1 MDHEN, CDR2 SYDVKM. V was shortened by 3 bases and J by 11 bases, with 14 bases between the two germline ends. This CDR3 region has 13 residues.

The J gene is TRBJ1-5, the V gene TRBV15; the D is unclear. The V end was cut by 0 bases, the J end by 7 bases, with 13 bases between. Germline V gives CDR1 LNHNV, CDR2 YYDKDF (reference sequence). The CDR3 length is 15 residues. The CDR3 DNA reads TGTGCCACCAGCAGAGATATTTCGGTGGACCAGCCCCAGCATTTT. As protein: CATSRDISVDQPQHF.